Listed here are 28 T cell receptor beta chains from one sample, sequenced in a study of blood T cell repertoires in COVID-19. Measured with immunoSEQ multiplex PCR; TCRdb has only the in-frame clones, and not every one. The table lists hundreds of thousands of clones, around nine tenths of them singletons. The sequencing sample was made of peripheral blood. These receptors all come from a woman in her fifties or sixties who had recovered from COVID-19.

This rearrangement joins TRBV5-6 to TRBJ1-3; a possible D gene is TRBD1 (5 bases). V was trimmed by 6 bases and J by 0 bases, leaving 13 bases between them. Germline assignment: CDR1 SGHDT and CDR2 YYEEEE. The CDR3 loop spans 15 amino acids. The chain's CDR3 is CASNPIRDSGNTIYF. The DNA of the CDR3 is TGTGCCAGCAACCCTATCAGGGACTCTGGAAACACCATATATTTT.

V usage is TRBV10-3 and J usage is TRBJ1-3, with 9 nucleotides matching TRBD1. Trimming cost V 7 bases and J 2 bases; bases outside gene matches: 6. Germline CDR1 and CDR2: ENHRY and SYGVKD. The CDR3 runs to 15 residues. CDR3 in amino acids: CAITPRQGAGNTIYF. In nucleotides, the CDR3 is TGTGCCATCACCCCCAGACAGGGGGCTGGAAACACCATATATTTT.

The chain has TRBV7-2 and TRBJ2-7; TRBD1 aligns across 7 bases. CDR1 and CDR2 (germline): SGHTA, FQGNSA. V trimming: 5 bases; J trimming: 2 bases; junction bases outside the gene matches: 3. The CDR3 totals 13 residues. CDR3 sequence reads: CASSLGTAYEQYF. In DNA, the CDR3 is TGTGCCAGCAGCCTCGGGACAGCCTACGAGCAGTACTTC. Full variable domain (outside the CDR3, taken from reference TRBV7-2 and TRBJ2-7): GAGVSQSPSNKVTEKGKDVELRCDPISGHTALYWYRQSLGQGLEFLIYFQGNSAPDKSGLPSDRFSAERTGGSVSTLTIQRTQQEDSAVYLCASSLGTAYEQYFGPGTRLTVT.

A remark on this clone: The junction and the germline gene differ at one end; a read error may be behind it. The chain is built from TRBV5-4 and TRBJ2-3; TRBD2 matches at 10 bases. The CDR3 totals 15 residues. Germline V gives CDR1 SGHNT, CDR2 YYREEE (reference sequence). The CDR3 spells CASSLLAGATGTQYF. The CDR3 bases are TGTGCCAGCAGCTTGCTAGCGGGGGCCACAGGTACGCAGTATTTT.

In DNA form, the CDR3 reads TGCGCCAGCGCATCCGAAGGGGCGCGTGGCTACACCTTC. Its translation is CASASEGARGYTF. The chain uses TRBV5-1 and TRBJ1-2; a possible D gene is TRBD1 (5 bases). The germline CDR1 and CDR2 sequences are SGHRS and YFSETQ. The CDR3 has 13 residues. Trimming took off 7 bases at V and 7 bases at J, with 17 bases between the two ends.

The CDR3 DNA reads as TGTGCCAGCAGCCCGGACAGGGGGCGATCCTACGAGCAGTACTTC. Translation: CASSPDRGRSYEQYF. This chain uses TRBV7-2 with TRBJ2-7, with TRBD1 matching over 11 bases. The CDR3 is 15 residues long. Trimming took 5 bases from V and 1 from J; bases not matched to a gene: 4. Germline-derived CDR1 and CDR2 are SGHTA and FQGNSA.

The chain is built from TRBV11-2 and TRBJ1-2; tentatively, D is TRBD1 (6 bases). CDR1 and CDR2 (germline): SGHAT, FQNNGV. The V gene lost 1 base and the J gene lost 4 bases, with 7 bases spanning the gap. The CDR3 runs to 13 residues. CDR3 DNA sequence: TGTGCCAGCAGCTTAGGACAGGCCTATGGCTACACCTTC. This sequence encodes CASSLGQAYGYTF.

V gene TRBV29-1 combines with J gene TRBJ2-4, with TRBD1 matching 9 bases. CDR3 length: 14 amino acids. Germline values: CDR1 SQVTM, CDR2 ANQGSEA. Losses at the gene ends were 4 bases for V and 6 bases for J; bases not matched to a gene: 7. The CDR3 bases are TGCAGCGTTGGTGGGACAGGGCCCCGAAACATTCAGTACTTC. It yields the protein CSVGGTGPRNIQYF.

The chain links TRBV18 to TRBJ2-7, with 14 positions matching TRBD2. Germline CDR1 reads KGHSH; CDR2 reads LQKENI. This CDR3 spans 15 amino acids. With 8 bases clipped from V and 2 bases from J, the junction kept 5 bases outside the gene matches. The CDR3 is CASPGTSGGAYEQYF. The CDR3 DNA reads TGTGCCAGCCCCGGGACTAGCGGGGGAGCCTACGAGCAGTACTTC. Full variable domain (missing parts from reference TRBV18 and TRBJ2-7): NAGVMQNPRHLVRRRGQEARLRCSPMKGHSHVYWYRQLPEEGLKFMVYLQKENIIDESGMPKERFSAEFPKEGPSILRIQQVVRGDSAAYFCASPGTSGGAYEQYFGPGTRLTVT.

The V gene is TRBV7-9, the J gene TRBJ2-2; TRBD2 aligns across 15 bases. V was clipped by 4 bases and J by 5 bases; unmatched bases: 8. CDR1 is SEHNR, CDR2 FQNEAQ, per germline (reference sequence). The CDR3 length is 18 residues. CDR3 DNA sequence: TGTGCCAGCAGCTCCCGGACTAGCGGGGGGGCAACAACCGGGGAGCTGTTTTTT. It is translated as CASSSRTSGGATTGELFF.

This clone appeared once. The V and J genes are TRBV6-5 and TRBJ2-7; D remains unclear. CDR3 size: 15 residues. Germline CDR1 MNHEY, CDR2 SVGAGI. The V end lost 7 bases, the J end lost 3 bases, and 19 bases lay between the germline ends. CDR3 nucleotide sequence: TGTGCCAGCACCCTCCTACTGTCTAGAGGCTACGAGCAGTACTTC. Protein: CASTLLLSRGYEQYF.

The chain employs TRBV5-1 and TRBJ2-7; 9 bases fit TRBD1. This CDR3 contains 15 residues. CDR1 is SGHRS, CDR2 YFSETQ, per germline. V trimming: 1 base; J trimming: 3 bases; junction bases outside the gene matches: 5. CDR3 region: CASSLIGDRDYEQYF. The CDR3, as DNA: TGCGCCAGCAGCTTGATTGGGGACAGGGACTACGAGCAGTACTTC.

In its sample, this clone was seen once. The chain links TRBV3-1 (or the pseudogene TRBV3-2) to TRBJ2-7; the D gene is possibly TRBD1 (6 bases). The CDR3 sequence is 14 residues long. Trimming left V 1 base short and J 4 bases short, with 11 bases between. Looked up from germline, CDR1 is LGHDT and CDR2 is YNNKEL (reference sequence). CDR3 nucleotide sequence: TGTGCCAGCAGCCAAGGGGCAGGGGTGTACGAGCAGTACTTC. Amino acid sequence: CASSQGAGVYEQYF.

The chain recombines TRBV27 with TRBJ1-5; D perhaps matches TRBD1 (6 bases). The CDR3 consists of 15 residues. CDR1 and CDR2 (germline): MNHEY, SMNVEV (reference sequence). Trimming pared 5 bases from V and 0 bases from J, leaving 11 bases between. The CDR3 nucleotides are TGTGCCAGCAGTCCTTGGACAGTTAGCAATCAGCCCCAGCATTTT. This gives the protein CASSPWTVSNQPQHF.

The V call is TRBV7-2, the J call TRBJ2-5; no clear D gene. Germline values: CDR1 SGHTA, CDR2 FQGNSA. The V and J ends lost 3 bases and 4 bases respectively, with 9 bases between them. The CDR3 covers 13 residues. The CDR3 DNA sequence: TGTGCCAGCAGCTTTGACATGCGAGAGACCCAGTACTTC. Protein sequence: CASSFDMRETQYF.

The rearrangement uses TRBV7-9 and TRBJ2-2; D might be TRBD1 (6 bases). The ends were cut back, 4 bases at V and 4 bases at J, with 16 bases in the middle. Germline V gene lookup returns CDR1 SEHNR and CDR2 FQNEAQ (reference sequence). The CDR3 sequence is 16 residues long. CDR3 bases: TGTGCCAGCAGCTCCCCCGCCAGGGGCGGCACCGGGGAGCTGTTTTTT. This codes for CASSSPARGGTGELFF.

The V and J genes are TRBV5-1 and TRBJ2-7; TRBD1 matches 10 bases. The CDR3 loop spans 15 amino acids. V shed 1 base and J 2 bases; nucleotides not matched to a gene: 3. CDR1 and CDR2 from the germline V gene are SGHRS and YFSETQ. The CDR3 bases are TGCGCCAGCAGCTTGTGGGACAGGGGAGCCTACGAGCAGTACTTC. The encoded protein is CASSLWDRGAYEQYF. Full variable domain (remainder filled in from reference TRBV5-1 and TRBJ2-7): KAGVTQTPRYLIKTRGQQVTLSCSPISGHRSVSWYQQTPGQGLQFLFEYFSETQRNKGNFPGRFSGRQFSNSRSEMNVSTLELGDSALYLCASSLWDRGAYEQYFGPGTRLTVT.

The CDR3 is CASSYPTGVGTGELFF. The CDR3 bases are TGTGCCAGCAGTTACCCGACAGGGGTCGGCACCGGGGAGCTGTTTTTT. The chain joins TRBV6-5 to TRBJ2-2; the match to TRBD1 covers 8 bases. This CDR3 contains 16 residues. CDR1 MNHEY and CDR2 SVGAGI come from the germline V gene. The ends lost 2 bases at V and 4 bases at J; junction bases unmatched: 6.

The rearrangement uses TRBV9 and TRBJ2-7, with D tentatively TRBD2 (6 bases). This CDR3 spans 16 amino acids. V was trimmed by 0 bases and J by 0 bases, leaving 13 bases between them. Germline-derived CDR1 and CDR2 are SGDLS and YYNGEE. CDR3 region: CASSVAGGTFSYEQYF. CDR3 DNA sequence: TGTGCCAGCAGCGTAGCCGGGGGAACGTTCTCCTACGAGCAGTACTTC.

This chain uses TRBV15 with TRBJ2-2; D might be TRBD2 (6 bases). Germline V gene data show CDR1 as LNHNV and CDR2 as YYDKDF (reference sequence). Trimming removed 0 bases at V and 5 bases at J, with 10 bases between. The CDR3 extends over 15 amino acids. The CDR3 bases are TGTGCCACCAGCAGAGATGGGGCGGGAACCGGGGAGCTGTTTTTT. Its translation: CATSRDGAGTGELFF.

The chain joins TRBV6-5 to TRBJ1-3; TRBD1 matches 8 bases. V lost 4 bases, J lost 4 bases, and 3 bases stayed unmatched. CDR1 MNHEY and CDR2 SVGAGI come from the germline V gene. The CDR3 runs 14 residues. Here the CDR3 reads CASSSRGPGNTIYF. The CDR3 bases are TGTGCCAGCAGTTCCAGGGGGCCCGGAAACACCATATATTTT.

The chain uses TRBV19 and TRBJ1-6, with unresolved D. Trimming took off 3 bases at V and 9 bases at J, with 12 bases between the two ends. Germline V CDR1 and CDR2: LNHDA, SQIVND (reference sequence). The CDR3 runs 14 residues. CDR3 sequence (DNA): TGTGCCAGTAGTATCCGTCAGGATCGTTCACCCCTCCACTTT. Its protein product is CASSIRQDRSPLHF.

V is TRBV7-9 and J is TRBJ2-7; D might be TRBD1 (5 bases). V lost 5 bases to trimming and J lost 3 bases, with 8 bases between them. CDR1 and CDR2 from the germline V gene are SEHNR and FQNEAQ (reference sequence). The CDR3 is made up of 12 amino acids. CDR3 sequence: CASSPTDYEQYF. The CDR3 region has the DNA TGTGCCAGCAGCCCGACAGACTACGAGCAGTACTTC.

The CDR3 bases are TGTGCCAGCAGTTCAGGGGGTGGCTATGGCTACACCTTC. It encodes CASSSGGGYGYTF. The chain recombines TRBV28 with TRBJ1-2; 7 nucleotides align to TRBD1. Germline V gives CDR1 MDHEN, CDR2 SYDVKM. V trimming: 4 bases; J trimming: 4 bases; junction bases outside the gene matches: 3. This CDR3 has 13 amino acids.

This clone was counted between two and nine times. This rearrangement joins TRBV18 to TRBJ1-1; a weak D match, TRBD1 (5 bases). Trimming cost V 1 base and J 1 base, with 10 bases left between them. Germline V gene data show CDR1 as KGHSH and CDR2 as LQKENI. This CDR3 is 15 amino acids long. CDR3 coding DNA: TGTGCCAGCTCACCACTACAGGTCAGGAACACTGAAGCTTTCTTT. Translating it yields CASSPLQVRNTEAFF.

The chain links TRBV5-1 to TRBJ1-1, with TRBD1 matching 8 bases. The CDR3 contains 13 residues. Trimming at V came to 7 bases and at J to 4 bases, leaving 6 bases not matched to a gene. In germline, CDR1 is SGHRS, CDR2 YFSETQ. The CDR3 DNA reads TGCGCCAGCGGGGTCGACAGGGGCACTGAAGCTTTCTTT. This encodes CASGVDRGTEAFF.

The chain uses TRBV4-3 and TRBJ2-7; 8 bases map to TRBD1. The V gene's germline CDR1 is LGHNA and CDR2 YSLEER. This CDR3 is 15 amino acids long. Losses at the gene ends were 1 base for V and 4 bases for J; bases not matched to a gene: 6. The CDR3 DNA reads as TGCGCCAGCAGCCAAGTCGCGGACAGGGAATACGAGCAGTACTTC. Protein product: CASSQVADREYEQYF.

The count of this clone is one. V is TRBV27 and J is TRBJ2-1; 9 nucleotides match TRBD1. Germline CDR1 and CDR2: MNHEY and SMNVEV (reference sequence). V lost 5 bases, J lost 8 bases, and 10 bases stayed unmatched. The CDR3 is 15 amino acids. CDR3 in DNA: TGTGCCAGCAGTCCCCGGACAGGGGCTGGACATGAGCAGTTCTTC. Protein product: CASSPRTGAGHEQFF.